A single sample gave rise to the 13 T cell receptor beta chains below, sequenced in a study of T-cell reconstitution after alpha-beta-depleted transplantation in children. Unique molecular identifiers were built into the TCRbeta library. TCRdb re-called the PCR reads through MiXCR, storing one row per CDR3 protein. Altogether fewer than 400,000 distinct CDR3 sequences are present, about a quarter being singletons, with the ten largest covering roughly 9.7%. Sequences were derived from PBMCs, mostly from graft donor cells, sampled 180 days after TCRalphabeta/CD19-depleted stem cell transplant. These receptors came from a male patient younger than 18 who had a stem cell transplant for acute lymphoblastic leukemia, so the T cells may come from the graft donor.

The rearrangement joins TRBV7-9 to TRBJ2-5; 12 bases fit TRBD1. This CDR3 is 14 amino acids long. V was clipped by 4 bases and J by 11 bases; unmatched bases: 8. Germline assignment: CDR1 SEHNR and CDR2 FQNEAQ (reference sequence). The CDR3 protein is CASSSGQGASYQYF. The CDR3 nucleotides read TGTGCCAGCAGCTCGGGACAGGGGGCATCGTATCAGTACTTC.

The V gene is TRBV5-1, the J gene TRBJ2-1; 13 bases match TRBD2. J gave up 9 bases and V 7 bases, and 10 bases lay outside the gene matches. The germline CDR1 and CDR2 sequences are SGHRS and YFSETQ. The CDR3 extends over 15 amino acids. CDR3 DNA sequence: TGCGCCAGCTCCGTACTAGCGGGAGGGCCGGGTGAGCAGTTCTTC. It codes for CASSVLAGGPGEQFF.

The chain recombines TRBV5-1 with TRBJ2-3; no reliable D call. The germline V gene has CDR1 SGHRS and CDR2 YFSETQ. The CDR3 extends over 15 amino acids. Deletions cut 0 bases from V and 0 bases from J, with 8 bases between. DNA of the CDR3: TGCGCCAGCAGCTTGGTCCCCGGCAGCACAGATACGCAGTATTTT. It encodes CASSLVPGSTDTQYF.

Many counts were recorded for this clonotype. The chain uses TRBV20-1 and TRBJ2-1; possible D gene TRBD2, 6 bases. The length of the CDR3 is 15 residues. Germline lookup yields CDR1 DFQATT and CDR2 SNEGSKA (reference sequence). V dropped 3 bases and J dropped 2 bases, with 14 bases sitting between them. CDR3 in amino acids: CSASVRTTPYNEQFF. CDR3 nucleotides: TGCAGTGCTAGCGTCAGGACTACCCCCTACAATGAGCAGTTCTTC.

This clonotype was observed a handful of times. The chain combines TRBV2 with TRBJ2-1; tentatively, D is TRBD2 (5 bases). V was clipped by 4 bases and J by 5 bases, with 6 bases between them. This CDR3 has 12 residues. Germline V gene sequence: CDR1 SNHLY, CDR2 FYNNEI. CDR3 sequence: CASSGGNNEQFF. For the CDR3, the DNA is TGTGCCAGCAGTGGAGGGAACAATGAGCAGTTCTTC.

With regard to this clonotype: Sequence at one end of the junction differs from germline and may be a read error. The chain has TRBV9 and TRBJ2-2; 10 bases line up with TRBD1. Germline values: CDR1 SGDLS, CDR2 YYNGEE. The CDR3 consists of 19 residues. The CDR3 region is CASSVAYWDRGKGTGELFF. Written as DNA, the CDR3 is TGTGCCAGCAGCGTAGCGTACTGGGACAGGGGCAAAGGGACCGGGGAGCTTTTTTTT.

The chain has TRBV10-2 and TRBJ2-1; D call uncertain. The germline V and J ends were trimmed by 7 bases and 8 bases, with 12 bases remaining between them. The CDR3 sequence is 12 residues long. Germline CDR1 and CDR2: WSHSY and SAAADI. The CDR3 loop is CASTQGRHEQFF. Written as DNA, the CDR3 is TGCGCCAGCACCCAAGGGCGGCATGAGCAGTTCTTC.

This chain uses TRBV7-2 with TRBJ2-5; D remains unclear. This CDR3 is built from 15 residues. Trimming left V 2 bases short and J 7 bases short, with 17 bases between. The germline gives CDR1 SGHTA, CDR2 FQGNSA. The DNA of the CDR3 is TGTGCCAGCAGCTTAAGTAGCTCGAGGAGAGGGACCCAGTACTTC. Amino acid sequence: CASSLSSSRRGTQYF. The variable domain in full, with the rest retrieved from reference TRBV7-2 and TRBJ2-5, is GAGVSQSPSNKVTEKGKDVELRCDPISGHTALYWYRQSLGQGLEFLIYFQGNSAPDKSGLPSDRFSAERTGGSVSTLTIQRTQQEDSAVYLCASSLSSSRRGTQYFGPGTRLLVL.

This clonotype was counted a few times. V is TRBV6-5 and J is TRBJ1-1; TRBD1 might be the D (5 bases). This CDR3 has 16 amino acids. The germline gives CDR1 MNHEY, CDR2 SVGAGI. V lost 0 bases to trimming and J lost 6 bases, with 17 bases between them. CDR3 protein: CASSYSGQPRVSEAFF. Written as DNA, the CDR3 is TGTGCCAGCAGTTACTCCGGACAACCCAGGGTGTCTGAAGCTTTCTTT.

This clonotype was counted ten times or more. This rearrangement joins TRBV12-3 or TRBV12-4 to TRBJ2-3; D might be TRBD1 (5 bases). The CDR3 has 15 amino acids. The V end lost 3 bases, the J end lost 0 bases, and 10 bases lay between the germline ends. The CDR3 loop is CASSLDTSSTDTQYF. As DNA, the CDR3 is TGTGCCAGCAGTTTGGACACTTCTAGCACAGATACGCAGTATTTT.

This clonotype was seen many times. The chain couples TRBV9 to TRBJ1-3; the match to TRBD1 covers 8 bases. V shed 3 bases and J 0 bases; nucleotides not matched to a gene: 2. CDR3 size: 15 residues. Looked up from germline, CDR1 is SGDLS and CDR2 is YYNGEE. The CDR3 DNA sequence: TGTGCCAGCAGCGCCGACAGGGGCTCTGGAAACACCATATATTTT. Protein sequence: CASSADRGSGNTIYF. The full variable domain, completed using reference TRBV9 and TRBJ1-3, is DSGVTQTPKHLITATGQRVTLRCSPRSGDLSVYWYQQSLDQGLQFLIQYYNGEERAKGNILERFSAQQFPDLHSELNLSSLELGDSALYFCASSADRGSGNTIYFGEGSWLTVV.

The CDR3: CASSFGPGFSNYGYTF. CDR3 in DNA: TGTGCCAGCAGTTTTGGGCCAGGGTTCAGTAACTATGGCTACACCTTC. The chain uses TRBV27 and TRBJ1-2; tentatively, D is TRBD1 (5 bases). CDR3 length: 16 amino acids. With 3 bases removed from V and 1 base from J, the gap between germline ends came to 15 bases. Germline CDR1 reads MNHEY; CDR2 reads SMNVEV (reference sequence).

The CDR3 loop is CASSLRGAQETQYF. CDR3 sequence (DNA): TGTGCCAGCAGCTTAAGAGGGGCCCAAGAGACCCAGTACTTC. This chain connects TRBV7-9 to TRBJ2-5; D tentatively reads TRBD1 or TRBD2 (5 bases each). Per germline, CDR1 SEHNR and CDR2 FQNEAQ (reference sequence). Trimming removed 2 bases from V and 1 base from J, with 8 bases in between. The CDR3 is 14 residues long.